This TCR beta chain was recorded in a study of cytomegalovirus exposure and HLA in healthy donors. Points from the study as a whole: Equally common other TCR beta chains were less clonally expanded than HLA-associated ones, a later analysis found. Productive rates of about 90% or about 30% were seen for most TCR beta V segments in an earlier analysis.

In the PCR, 60 Vbeta and 13 Jbeta primers were used. Produced via immunoSEQ multiplex PCR; TCRdb's table is partial and in-frame only. Of hundreds of thousands of clones in the sample, over 85% were seen once. Comments on this clone: What it binds is not known.

This sequence was found in a woman younger than 35 in good health and CMV-seronegative. The sample taken for sequencing was PBMCs.

CDR3 region: CAWTSRTGYSGNTIYF. The CDR3 DNA reads as TGTGCCTGGACTTCCCGGACAGGGTATTCTGGAAACACCATATATTTT. The chain carries TRBV30 and TRBJ1-3; TRBD1 matches at 8 bases. V lost 4 bases and J lost 1; bases outside the gene matches: 9. The CDR3 runs 16 residues. Germline V lookup: CDR1 GTSNPN, CDR2 SVGIG (reference sequence).